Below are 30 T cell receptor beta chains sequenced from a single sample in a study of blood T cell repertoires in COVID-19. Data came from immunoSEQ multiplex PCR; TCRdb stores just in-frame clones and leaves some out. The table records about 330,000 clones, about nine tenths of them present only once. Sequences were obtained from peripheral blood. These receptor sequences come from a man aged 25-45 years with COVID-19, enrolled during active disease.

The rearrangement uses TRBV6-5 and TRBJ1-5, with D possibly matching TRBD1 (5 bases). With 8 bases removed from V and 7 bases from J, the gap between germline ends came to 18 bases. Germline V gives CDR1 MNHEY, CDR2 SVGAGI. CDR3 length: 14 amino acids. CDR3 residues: CASAKGRGGQPQHF. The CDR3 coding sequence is TGTGCCAGCGCAAAAGGAAGGGGAGGGCAGCCCCAGCATTTT.

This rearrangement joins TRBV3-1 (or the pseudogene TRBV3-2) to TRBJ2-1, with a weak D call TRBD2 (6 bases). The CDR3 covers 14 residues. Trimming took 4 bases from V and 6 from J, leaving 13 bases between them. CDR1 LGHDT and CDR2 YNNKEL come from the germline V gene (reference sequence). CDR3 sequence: CASSPSSGSNEQFF. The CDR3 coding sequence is TGTGCCAGCAGCCCGTCATCCGGGAGCAATGAGCAGTTCTTC.

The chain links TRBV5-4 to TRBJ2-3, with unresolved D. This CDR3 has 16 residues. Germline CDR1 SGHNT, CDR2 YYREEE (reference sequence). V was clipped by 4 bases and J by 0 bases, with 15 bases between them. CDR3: CASSLNAYSSTDTQYF. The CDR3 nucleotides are TGTGCCAGCAGCCTTAATGCCTACTCTAGCACAGATACGCAGTATTTT.

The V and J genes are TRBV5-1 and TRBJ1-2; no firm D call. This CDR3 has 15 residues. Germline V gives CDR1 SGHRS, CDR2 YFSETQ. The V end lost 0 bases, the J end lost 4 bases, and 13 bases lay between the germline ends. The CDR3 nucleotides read TGCGCCAGCAGCTTGGCCCCCGGTGACTCCTATGGCTACACCTTC. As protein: CASSLAPGDSYGYTF.

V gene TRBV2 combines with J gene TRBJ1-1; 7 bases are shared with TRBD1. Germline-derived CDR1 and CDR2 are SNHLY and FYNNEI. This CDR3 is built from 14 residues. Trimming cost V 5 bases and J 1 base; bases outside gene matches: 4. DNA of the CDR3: TGTGCCAGCAGTAACCAGGGGGGGAACACTGAAGCTTTCTTT. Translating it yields CASSNQGGNTEAFF.

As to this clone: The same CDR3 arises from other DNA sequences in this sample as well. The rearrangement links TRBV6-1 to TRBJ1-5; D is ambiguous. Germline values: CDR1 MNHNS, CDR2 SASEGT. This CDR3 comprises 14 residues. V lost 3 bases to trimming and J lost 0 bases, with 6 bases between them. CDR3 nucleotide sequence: TGTGCCAGCAGTGACCGCTATAGCAATCAGCCCCAGCATTTT. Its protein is CASSDRYSNQPQHF.

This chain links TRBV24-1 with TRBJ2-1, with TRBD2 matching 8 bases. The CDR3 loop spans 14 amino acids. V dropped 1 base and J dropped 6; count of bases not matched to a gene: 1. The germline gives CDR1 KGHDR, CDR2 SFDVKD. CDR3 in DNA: TGTGCCACCAGTGATTTAACTAGCGGCAATGAGCAGTTCTTC. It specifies CATSDLTSGNEQFF.

CDR3 bases: TGTGCCAGCAGCTTAGGCGGGACGGGGTATTGGGGCTACACCTTC. Translating gives CASSLGGTGYWGYTF. J is TRBJ1-2 and V is TRBV11-2, with D maybe TRBD1 (5 bases). This CDR3 is built from 15 residues. Trimming removed 1 base from V and 8 bases from J, with 17 bases in between. CDR1 is SGHAT and CDR2 is FQNNGV in the germline V gene.

The DNA for the CDR3 is TGTGCCACGGCCGGCAGGGGGCTTCAAGAGACCCAGTACTTC. Amino acid sequence: CATAGRGLQETQYF. The chain couples TRBV7-2 to TRBJ2-5; 8 bases map to TRBD1. The V gene's germline CDR1 is SGHTA and CDR2 FQGNSA. The CDR3 sequence is 14 residues long. V trimming: 10 bases; J trimming: 2 bases; junction bases outside the gene matches: 9.

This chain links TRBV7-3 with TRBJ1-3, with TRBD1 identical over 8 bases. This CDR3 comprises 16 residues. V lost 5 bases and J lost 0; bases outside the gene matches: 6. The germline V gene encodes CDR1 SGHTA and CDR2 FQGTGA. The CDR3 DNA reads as TGTGCCAGCAGCCGAGAAGGACAGGGCTCTGGAAACACCATATATTTT. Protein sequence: CASSREGQGSGNTIYF.

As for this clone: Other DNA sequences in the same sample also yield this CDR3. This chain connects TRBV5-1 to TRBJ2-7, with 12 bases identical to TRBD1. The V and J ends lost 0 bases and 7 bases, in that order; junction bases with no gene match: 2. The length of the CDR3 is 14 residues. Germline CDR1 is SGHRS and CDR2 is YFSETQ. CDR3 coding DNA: TGCGCCAGCAGCTTGGGGGACAGGGGGCGAGAGCAGTACTTC. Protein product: CASSLGDRGREQYF.

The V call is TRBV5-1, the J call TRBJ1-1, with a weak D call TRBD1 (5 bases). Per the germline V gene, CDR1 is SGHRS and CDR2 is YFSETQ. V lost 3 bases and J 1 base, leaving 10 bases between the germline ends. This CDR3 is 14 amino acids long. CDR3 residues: CASSWGDRNTEAFF. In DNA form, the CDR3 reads TGCGCCAGCAGCTGGGGGGATCGGAACACTGAAGCTTTCTTT.

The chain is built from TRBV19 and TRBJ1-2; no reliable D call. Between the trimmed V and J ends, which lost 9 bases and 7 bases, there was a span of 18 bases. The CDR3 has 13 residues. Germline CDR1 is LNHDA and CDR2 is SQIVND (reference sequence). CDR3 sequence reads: CASLSGDGIGYTF. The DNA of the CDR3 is TGTGCCAGCTTGAGCGGTGACGGAATTGGCTACACCTTC.

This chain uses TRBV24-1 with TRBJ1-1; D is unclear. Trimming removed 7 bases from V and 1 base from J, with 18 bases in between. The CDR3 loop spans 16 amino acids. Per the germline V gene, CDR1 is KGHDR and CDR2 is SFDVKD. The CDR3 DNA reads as TGTGCCACCAGCGGGGTCGGAGAGGAATCGAACACTGAAGCTTTCTTT. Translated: CATSGVGEESNTEAFF.

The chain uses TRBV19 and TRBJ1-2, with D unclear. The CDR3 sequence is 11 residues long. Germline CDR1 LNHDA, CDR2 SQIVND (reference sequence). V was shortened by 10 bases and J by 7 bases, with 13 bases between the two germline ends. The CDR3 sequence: CATNIGVGYTF. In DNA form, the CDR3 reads TGTGCCACTAACATCGGGGTTGGCTACACCTTC.

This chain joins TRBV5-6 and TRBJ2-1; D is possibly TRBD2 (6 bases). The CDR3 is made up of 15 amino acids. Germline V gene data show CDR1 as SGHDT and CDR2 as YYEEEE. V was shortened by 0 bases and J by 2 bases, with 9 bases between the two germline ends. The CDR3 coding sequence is TGTGCCAGCAGCTTGGTTGGGACTCCCTACAATGAGCAGTTCTTC. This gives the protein CASSLVGTPYNEQFF.

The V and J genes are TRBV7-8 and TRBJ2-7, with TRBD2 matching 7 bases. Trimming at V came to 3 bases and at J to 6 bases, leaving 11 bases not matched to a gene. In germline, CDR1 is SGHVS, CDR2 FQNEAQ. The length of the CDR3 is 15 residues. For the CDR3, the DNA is TGTGCCAGCAGCTTGGGTTTCGGGAGGCAGGTCGAGCAGTACTTC. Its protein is CASSLGFGRQVEQYF.

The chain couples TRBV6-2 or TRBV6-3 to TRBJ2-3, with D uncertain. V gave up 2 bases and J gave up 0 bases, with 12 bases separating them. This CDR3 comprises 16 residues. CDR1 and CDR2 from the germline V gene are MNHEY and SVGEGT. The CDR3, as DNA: TGTGCCAGCAGTTACGTACGAGGAGCTAGCACAGATACGCAGTATTTT. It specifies CASSYVRGASTDTQYF.

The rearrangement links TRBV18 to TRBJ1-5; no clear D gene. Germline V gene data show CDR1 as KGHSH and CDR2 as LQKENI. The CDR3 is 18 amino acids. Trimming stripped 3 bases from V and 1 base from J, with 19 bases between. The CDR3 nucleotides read TGTGCCAGCTCACCGACGCCGAGTCAGGCAACGAGCAATCAGCCCCAGCATTTT. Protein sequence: CASSPTPSQATSNQPQHF.

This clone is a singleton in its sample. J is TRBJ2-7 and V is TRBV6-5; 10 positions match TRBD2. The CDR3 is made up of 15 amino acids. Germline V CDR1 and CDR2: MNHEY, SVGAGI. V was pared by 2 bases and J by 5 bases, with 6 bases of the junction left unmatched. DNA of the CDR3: TGTGCCAGCAGTTACCCCTCACTAGCGGGAAACGAGCAGTACTTC. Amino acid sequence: CASSYPSLAGNEQYF.

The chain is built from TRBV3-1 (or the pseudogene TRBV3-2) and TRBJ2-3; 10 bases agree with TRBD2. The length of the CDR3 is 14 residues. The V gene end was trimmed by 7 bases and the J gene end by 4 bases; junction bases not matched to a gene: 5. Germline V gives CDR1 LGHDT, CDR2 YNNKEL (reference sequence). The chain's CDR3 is CASTTGTSADTQYF. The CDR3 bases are TGTGCCAGCACCACCGGGACTAGCGCAGATACGCAGTATTTT.

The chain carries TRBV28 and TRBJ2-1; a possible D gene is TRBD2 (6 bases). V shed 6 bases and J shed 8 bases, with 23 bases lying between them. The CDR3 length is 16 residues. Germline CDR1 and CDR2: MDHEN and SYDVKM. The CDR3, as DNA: TGTGCCAGCAGCCGACTCACCGGGAGCAGACGGGATGAGCAGTTCTTC. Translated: CASSRLTGSRRDEQFF.

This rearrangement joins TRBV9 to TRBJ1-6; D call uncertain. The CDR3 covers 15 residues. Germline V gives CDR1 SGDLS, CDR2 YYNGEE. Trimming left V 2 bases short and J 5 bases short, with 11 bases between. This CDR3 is CASSVTASHNSPLHF. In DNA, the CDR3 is TGTGCCAGCAGCGTGACTGCATCCCATAATTCACCCCTCCACTTT.

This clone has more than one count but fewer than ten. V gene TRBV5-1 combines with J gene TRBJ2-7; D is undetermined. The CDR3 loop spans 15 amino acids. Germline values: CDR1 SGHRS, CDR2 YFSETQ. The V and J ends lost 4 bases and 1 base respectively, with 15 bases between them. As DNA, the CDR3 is TGCGCCAGCAGCCCCGGTCAGGTAGGTTCCTACGAGCAGTACTTC. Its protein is CASSPGQVGSYEQYF.

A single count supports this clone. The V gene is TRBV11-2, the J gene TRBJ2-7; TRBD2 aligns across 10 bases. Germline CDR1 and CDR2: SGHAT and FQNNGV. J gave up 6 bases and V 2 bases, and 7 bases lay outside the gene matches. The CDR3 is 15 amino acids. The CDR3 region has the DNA TGTGCCAGCAGCTTAACGTACCTAGCGGGGGTCGAGCAGTACTTC. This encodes CASSLTYLAGVEQYF.

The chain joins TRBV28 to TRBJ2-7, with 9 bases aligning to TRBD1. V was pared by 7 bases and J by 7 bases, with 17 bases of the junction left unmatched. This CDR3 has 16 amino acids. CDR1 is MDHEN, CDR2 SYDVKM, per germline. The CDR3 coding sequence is TGTGCCAGCATCCCGGGGGGAGGGACAGGGCTGTATGAGCAGTACTTC. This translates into CASIPGGGTGLYEQYF.

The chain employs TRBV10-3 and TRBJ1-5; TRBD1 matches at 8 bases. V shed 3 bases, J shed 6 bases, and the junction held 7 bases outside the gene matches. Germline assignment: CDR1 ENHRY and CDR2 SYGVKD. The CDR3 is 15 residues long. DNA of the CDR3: TGTGCCATCAGTGAAGGACAGGGAAAAGTTCAGCCCCAGCATTTT. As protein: CAISEGQGKVQPQHF.

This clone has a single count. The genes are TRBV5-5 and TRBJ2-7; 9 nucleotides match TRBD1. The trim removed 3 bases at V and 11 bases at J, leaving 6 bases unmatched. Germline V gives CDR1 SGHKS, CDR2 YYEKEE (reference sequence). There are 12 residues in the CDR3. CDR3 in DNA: TGTGCCAGCAGCTCGAATACAGGGGGCAAGTACTTC. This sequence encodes CASSSNTGGKYF.

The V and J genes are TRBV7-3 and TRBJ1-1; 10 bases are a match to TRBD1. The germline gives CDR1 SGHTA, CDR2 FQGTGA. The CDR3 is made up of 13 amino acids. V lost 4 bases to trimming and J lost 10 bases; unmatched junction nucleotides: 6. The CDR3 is CASSSRTGGRAFF. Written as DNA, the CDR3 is TGTGCCAGCAGCTCCCGGACAGGGGGGAGAGCTTTCTTT.

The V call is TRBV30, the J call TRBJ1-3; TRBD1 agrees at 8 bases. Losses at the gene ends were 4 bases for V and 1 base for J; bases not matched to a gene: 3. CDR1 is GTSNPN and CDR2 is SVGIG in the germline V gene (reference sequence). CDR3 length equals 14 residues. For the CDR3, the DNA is TGTGCCTGGACTCAGGGGGCATCTGGAAACACCATATATTTT. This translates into CAWTQGASGNTIYF.